The clone carrying this TCR beta chain was detected only once. These data belong to a study of blood T cell repertoires in COVID-19. Method: immunoSEQ multiplex PCR; TCRdb's copy keeps in-frame clones and lacks some. Here the sample spans a few hundred thousand clones, about nine tenths being singletons. Germline V lookup: CDR1 MGHRA, CDR2 YSYEKL. This CDR3 is built from 14 residues. The ends were cut back, 4 bases at V and 5 bases at J, with 14 bases in the middle. This chain uses TRBV4-1 with TRBJ2-5, with TRBD2 as a possible D gene (5 bases). The source is a man between 25 and 39 years old who had recovered from COVID-19. Sequenced sample: peripheral blood. This CDR3 reads CASSLLVVLETQYF. As DNA, the CDR3 is TGCGCCAGCAGCCTACTAGTGGTGTTGGAGACCCAGTACTTC.